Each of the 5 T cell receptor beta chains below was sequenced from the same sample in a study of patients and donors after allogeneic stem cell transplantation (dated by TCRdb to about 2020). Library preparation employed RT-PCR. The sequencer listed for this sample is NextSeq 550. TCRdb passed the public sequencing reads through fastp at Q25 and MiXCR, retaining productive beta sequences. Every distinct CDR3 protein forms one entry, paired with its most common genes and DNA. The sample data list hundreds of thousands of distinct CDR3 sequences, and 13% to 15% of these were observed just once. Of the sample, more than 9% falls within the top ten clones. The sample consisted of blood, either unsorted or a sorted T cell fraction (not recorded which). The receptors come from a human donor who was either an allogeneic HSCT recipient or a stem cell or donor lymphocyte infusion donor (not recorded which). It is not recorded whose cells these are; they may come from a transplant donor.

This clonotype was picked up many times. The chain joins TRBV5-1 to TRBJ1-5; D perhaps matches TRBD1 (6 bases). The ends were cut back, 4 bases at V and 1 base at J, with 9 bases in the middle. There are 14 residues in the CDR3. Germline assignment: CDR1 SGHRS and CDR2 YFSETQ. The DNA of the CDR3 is TGCGCCAGCAGCCCAGGACAGAGCAATCAGCCCCAGCATTTT. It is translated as CASSPGQSNQPQHF. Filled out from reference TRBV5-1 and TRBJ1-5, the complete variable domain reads KAGVTQTPRYLIKTRGQQVTLSCSPISGHRSVSWYQQTPGQGLQFLFEYFSETQRNKGNFPGRFSGRQFSNSRSEMNVSTLELGDSALYLCASSPGQSNQPQHFGDGTRLSIL.

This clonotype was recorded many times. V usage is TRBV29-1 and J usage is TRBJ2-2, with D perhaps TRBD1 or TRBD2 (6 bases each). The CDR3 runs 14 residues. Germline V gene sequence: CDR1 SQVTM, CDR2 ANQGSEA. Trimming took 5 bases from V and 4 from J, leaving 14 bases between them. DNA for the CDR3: TGCAGCGTTCTCGTGGGGGGCAGCACCGGGGAGCTGTTTTTT. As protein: CSVLVGGSTGELFF.

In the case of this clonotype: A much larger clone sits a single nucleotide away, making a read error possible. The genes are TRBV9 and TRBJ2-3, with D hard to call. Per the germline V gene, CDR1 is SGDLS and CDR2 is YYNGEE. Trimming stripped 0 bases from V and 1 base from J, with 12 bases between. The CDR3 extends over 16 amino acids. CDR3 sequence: CASSVGWLDRTDTQYF. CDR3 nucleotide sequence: TGTGCCAGCAGCGTAGGGTGGCTGGATCGCACAGATACGCAGTATTTT. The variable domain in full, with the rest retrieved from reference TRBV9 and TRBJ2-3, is DSGVTQTPKHLITATGQRVTLRCSPRSGDLSVYWYQQSLDQGLQFLIQYYNGEERAKGNILERFSAQQFPDLHSELNLSSLELGDSALYFCASSVGWLDRTDTQYFGPGTRLTVL.

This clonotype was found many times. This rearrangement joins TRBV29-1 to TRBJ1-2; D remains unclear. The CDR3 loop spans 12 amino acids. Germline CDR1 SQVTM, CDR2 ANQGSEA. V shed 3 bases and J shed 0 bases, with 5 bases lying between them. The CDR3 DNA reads TGCAGCGTTGACATCGCTAACTATGGCTACACCTTC. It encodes CSVDIANYGYTF.

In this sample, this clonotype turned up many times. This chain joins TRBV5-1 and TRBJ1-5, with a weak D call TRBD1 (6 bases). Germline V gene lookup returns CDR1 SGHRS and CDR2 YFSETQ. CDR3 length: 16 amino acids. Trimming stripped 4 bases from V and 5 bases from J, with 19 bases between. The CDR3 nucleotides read TGCGCCAGCAGCCTAGGGGGGCTGGGGGGGGATCAGCCCCAGCATTTT. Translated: CASSLGGLGGDQPQHF.